The sequence of this T cell receptor beta chain was determined in a study of Tregs in tolerant kidney transplant recipients. Sequencing was performed with immunoSEQ multiplex PCR; in TCRdb, only in-frame clones are kept and a portion is missing. The sample's table shows around 30,000 clones. Recipients received nonmyeloablative bone marrow transplants from related graft donors, with transient mixed chimerism. As concerns this clone: At one end, the junction sequence differs from germline, possibly due to a read error. The CDR3 goes on 3 residues after the read ends, and that part is filled in from the germline J gene.

This CDR3 region has 13 residues. CDR1 and CDR2 (germline): KGHSH, LQKENI. This receptor was identified in a human patient who received a combined kidney and bone marrow transplant. Some T cells may be graft donor cells. V is TRBV18 and J is TRBJ2-3; D is undetermined. The source material was CD4+ T cells from blood (PBMCs), sampled 24 months after the transplant. Partial CDR3 DNA: TGTGCCAGCTCCCCACAGAACTGGGATACG. Translation: CASSPQNWDT. The CDR3 reads in full as CASSPQNWDTQYF.